These 23 T cell receptor beta chains were sequenced from one sample in a study of cytomegalovirus exposure and HLA in healthy donors. Researchers ran the PCR with 60 Vbeta and 13 Jbeta primers. Only in-frame clones appear in the TCRdb table, and some are missing; sequencing was by immunoSEQ multiplex PCR. The profile shows approximately 170,000 clones, around 80% of them singletons. Sequencing input: PBMCs. The receptors originated from a male donor in good health and CMV-seronegative.

The rearrangement links TRBV30 to TRBJ1-5, with 8 nucleotides matching TRBD1. The CDR3 totals 13 residues. V was clipped by 5 bases and J by 6 bases; unmatched bases: 6. Germline V CDR1 and CDR2: GTSNPN, SVGIG (reference sequence). CDR3 DNA sequence: TGTGCCTGGGCAGGGGGCAGAGGTCAGCCCCAGCATTTT. It is translated as CAWAGGRGQPQHF.

The chain uses TRBV7-8 and TRBJ2-1; 7 bases are a match to TRBD2. CDR3 size: 14 residues. Germline V lookup: CDR1 SGHVS, CDR2 FQNEAQ. V was pared by 7 bases and J by 5 bases, with 8 bases of the junction left unmatched. The chain's CDR3 is CASITRLADNEQFF. The CDR3 coding sequence is TGTGCCAGCATCACCCGGCTAGCGGACAATGAGCAGTTCTTC.

The chain recombines TRBV2 with TRBJ1-2; 9 bases are a match to TRBD1. Trimming cost V 6 bases and J 4 bases; bases outside gene matches: 21. The CDR3 has 19 amino acids. Germline V lookup: CDR1 SNHLY, CDR2 FYNNEI. This CDR3 is CASSAPKRTTGGRFYGYTF. The CDR3 bases are TGTGCCAGCAGCGCTCCAAAGAGAACGACAGGGGGTCGCTTCTATGGCTACACCTTC. The full variable domain, completed using reference TRBV2 and TRBJ1-2, is EPEVTQTPSHQVTQMGQEVILRCVPISNHLYFYWYRQILGQKVEFLVSFYNNEISEKSEIFDDQFSVERPDGSNFTLKIRSTKLEDSAMYFCASSAPKRTTGGRFYGYTFGSGTRLTVV.

The rearrangement uses TRBV5-1 and TRBJ1-1, with TRBD1 matching 7 bases. The junction had 3 bases not matched to a gene; V was cut back by 0 bases and J by 1 base. Germline CDR1 SGHRS, CDR2 YFSETQ. The CDR3 is made up of 15 amino acids. CDR3 sequence (DNA): TGCGCCAGCAGCTTGGACTGGACAGGGAACACTGAAGCTTTCTTT. Encoded protein: CASSLDWTGNTEAFF.

This chain joins TRBV25-1 and TRBJ1-6, with D tentatively TRBD1 (5 bases). Germline V lookup: CDR1 MGHDK, CDR2 SYGVNS. CDR3 length equals 13 residues. V was trimmed by 6 bases and J by 10 bases, leaving 13 bases between them. This CDR3 is CASRTDLSSPLHF. CDR3 sequence (DNA): TGTGCCAGCAGGACAGACCTTAGCTCACCCCTCCACTTT.

Of note for this clone: Additional DNA sequences in this sample encode the identical CDR3. The V and J genes are TRBV5-1 and TRBJ1-4, with 9 bases that match TRBD1. V was pared by 0 bases and J by 8 bases, with 5 bases of the junction left unmatched. The CDR3 runs to 15 residues. From germline, CDR1 is SGHRS and CDR2 YFSETQ. This CDR3 is CASSLAGQGGEKLFF. Here the CDR3 DNA reads TGCGCCAGCAGCTTGGCGGGACAGGGAGGCGAAAAACTGTTTTTT.

The chain recombines TRBV27 with TRBJ1-2; D is possibly TRBD1 (5 bases). Per germline, CDR1 MNHEY and CDR2 SMNVEV (reference sequence). There are 13 residues in the CDR3. Trimming left V 0 bases short and J 8 bases short, with 10 bases between. CDR3 residues: CASSLSAGRGYTF. CDR3 nucleotide sequence: TGTGCCAGCAGTTTATCGGCAGGGCGAGGCTACACCTTC.

This sequence joins TRBV18 and TRBJ2-3, with D unclear. The CDR3 runs to 12 residues. From germline, CDR1 is KGHSH and CDR2 LQKENI. V lost 4 bases and J 3 bases, leaving 5 bases between the germline ends. CDR3 in amino acids: CASSLRTDTQYF. CDR3 nucleotide sequence: TGTGCCAGCTCACTCAGGACAGATACGCAGTATTTT.

This rearrangement joins TRBV29-1 to TRBJ2-7; 9 positions agree with TRBD1. Germline V gives CDR1 SQVTM, CDR2 ANQGSEA. V lost 4 bases and J lost 6; bases outside the gene matches: 10. The CDR3 has 14 residues. The CDR3 here is CSVATGTGYPEQYF. The DNA of the CDR3 is TGCAGCGTTGCAACCGGGACAGGGTATCCCGAGCAGTACTTC.

CDR3: CASSPGLAGGNTGELFF. DNA of the CDR3: TGTGCCAGCAGCCCGGGACTAGCGGGGGGGAACACCGGGGAGCTGTTTTTT. The chain links TRBV7-2 to TRBJ2-2, with 15 bases aligning to TRBD2. The germline gives CDR1 SGHTA, CDR2 FQGNSA. The CDR3 contains 17 residues. The V and J ends lost 5 bases and 1 base, in that order; junction bases with no gene match: 2.

The chain employs TRBV7-9 and TRBJ2-4, with 11 nucleotides matching TRBD2. This CDR3 spans 17 amino acids. Germline V gene data show CDR1 as SEHNR and CDR2 as FQNEAQ (reference sequence). Germline trimming cut 5 bases from V and 1 base from J; bases unmatched to any gene: 7. CDR3 protein: CASSPLAGGLAKNIQYF. The CDR3 bases are TGTGCCAGCAGCCCCCTAGCGGGGGGACTTGCCAAAAACATTCAGTACTTC.

The V gene is TRBV27, the J gene TRBJ2-5; maybe TRBD1 (5 bases). Germline-derived CDR1 and CDR2 are MNHEY and SMNVEV (reference sequence). This CDR3 is built from 14 residues. V shed 1 base and J shed 5 bases, with 11 bases lying between them. This CDR3 reads CASSLWAQAETQYF. The CDR3 bases are TGTGCCAGCAGTTTATGGGCACAGGCCGAGACCCAGTACTTC.

The chain has TRBV6-5 and TRBJ2-7, with D possibly being TRBD2 (7 bases). Germline CDR1 reads MNHEY; CDR2 reads SVGAGI. The CDR3 has 16 amino acids. V gave up 4 bases and J gave up 2 bases, with 18 bases separating them. The CDR3 here is CASSSRGRGRPYEQYF. The CDR3 DNA follows: TGTGCCAGCAGTTCCCGTGGGAGGGGGAGACCCTACGAGCAGTACTTC.

This clone showed up just once. Its ends do not fully match the called genes, so a read error is possible. The J gene is TRBJ2-7, the V gene TRBV6-1, with 9 nucleotides matching TRBD2. The CDR3 runs to 14 residues. CDR1 is MNHNS, CDR2 SASEGT, per germline. CDR3 sequence (DNA): TGTGCCAGCAGCGAAGGACTAGCGTCCCACGAGCAGTACTTC. It codes for CASSEGLASHEQYF.

This chain uses TRBV15 with TRBJ1-6; 7 nucleotides line up with TRBD1. Trimming at V came to 5 bases and at J to 4 bases, leaving 5 bases not matched to a gene. The CDR3 extends over 15 amino acids. Germline V gene lookup returns CDR1 LNHNV and CDR2 YYDKDF (reference sequence). In DNA, the CDR3 is TGTGCCACCAGCGGACGGGACAGTTATAATTCACCCCTCCACTTT. It yields the protein CATSGRDSYNSPLHF.

CDR3 region: CSVRLDRGSNSPLHF. The CDR3 nucleotides are TGCAGCGTTCGCTTGGACAGGGGAAGTAATTCACCCCTCCACTTT. The chain employs TRBV29-1 and TRBJ1-6; 9 bases align to TRBD1. The trim removed 5 bases at V and 6 bases at J, leaving 8 bases unmatched. The germline CDR1 and CDR2 sequences are SQVTM and ANQGSEA. The CDR3 consists of 15 residues.

The J gene is TRBJ1-4, the V gene TRBV5-1, with D possibly TRBD1 on 6 matching bases. This CDR3 has 15 residues. V was pared by 0 bases and J by 6 bases, with 12 bases between. Germline V lookup: CDR1 SGHRS, CDR2 YFSETQ. DNA for the CDR3: TGCGCCAGCAGCTTGGAGGGGGACGGATATGAAAAACTGTTTTTT. It specifies CASSLEGDGYEKLFF.

CDR3 DNA: TGTGCCAGTAGTACTTTTCCACTTCAGCCCCAGCATTTT. It translates to CASSTFPLQPQHF. V is TRBV19 and J is TRBJ1-5; D not resolved. Germline CDR1 and CDR2: LNHDA and SQIVND (reference sequence). V was cut by 4 bases and J by 6 bases, with 10 bases left in between. This CDR3 region has 13 residues.

This rearrangement joins TRBV6-1 to TRBJ1-2, with TRBD1 matching 7 bases. The junction had 6 bases not matched to a gene; V was cut back by 6 bases and J by 2 bases. The CDR3 has 14 residues. Germline V gene data show CDR1 as MNHNS and CDR2 as SASEGT. The CDR3 DNA reads as TGTGCCAGCAGCCAGGACAGGTTCAACTATGGCTACACCTTC. Its translation is CASSQDRFNYGYTF.

This clone was seen a few times. The chain combines TRBV19 with TRBJ1-2; TRBD1 is a possible D gene (6 bases). V was clipped by 7 bases and J by 4 bases, with 19 bases between them. Germline V gene data show CDR1 as LNHDA and CDR2 as SQIVND (reference sequence). There are 15 residues in the CDR3. The chain's CDR3 is CASTSDSSKGYGYTF. In DNA form, the CDR3 reads TGTGCCAGTACGTCGGACAGCTCTAAGGGCTATGGCTACACCTTC.

Worth noting for this clone: One junction end disagrees with the germline gene, perhaps due to a read error. The chain combines TRBV13 with TRBJ2-7, with TRBD2 identical over 8 bases. This CDR3 spans 14 amino acids. Germline assignment: CDR1 PRHDT and CDR2 FYEKMQ (reference sequence). CDR3 in amino acids: CTSSPRGVISEQYF. DNA of the CDR3: TGTACCAGCAGTCCGCGGGGGGTTATAAGCGAGCAGTACTTC.

Worth noting for this clone: One junction end disagrees with the germline gene, perhaps due to a read error. The chain joins TRBV7-8 to TRBJ2-3; tentatively, D is TRBD1 or TRBD2 (6 bases each). The germline CDR1 and CDR2 sequences are SGHVS and FQNEAQ. The CDR3 sequence is 16 residues long. The CDR3 is CASSLATGSRTDTQYF. The CDR3 nucleotides are TGTGCCAGCAGCCTAGCGACAGGCTCAAGAACAGATACGCAGTATTTT. The full variable domain, with the rest looked up from reference TRBV7-8 and TRBJ2-3, is GAGVSQSPRYKVAKRGQDVALRCDPISGHVSLFWYQQALGQGPEFLTYFQNEAQLDKSGLPSDRFFAERPEGSVSTLKIQRTQQEDSAVYLCASSLATGSRTDTQYFGPGTRLTVL.

This sequence joins TRBV5-4 and TRBJ2-1; 9 bases line up with TRBD1. CDR3 length: 15 residues. From germline, CDR1 is SGHNT and CDR2 YYREEE (reference sequence). V lost 3 bases to trimming and J lost 3 bases; unmatched junction nucleotides: 4. CDR3 DNA: TGTGCCAGCAGCTCCCCGGGACAGGGCTACAATGAGCAGTTCTTC. The encoded protein is CASSSPGQGYNEQFF.